The 3 T cell receptor beta chains given below trace back to one sample, sequenced in a study of T cells in women clearing cervical HPV infection. This table comes from immunoSEQ multiplex PCR, and its TCRdb copy is limited to in-frame clones, with some not included. The sample includes about 36,000 clones. The sequenced material came from blood buffy coat. All receptors derive from a woman between 18 and 69 years old with a cervical HPV16 infection that either progressed to CIN3+ or cleared (not recorded which).

In the case of this clone: From the germline J gene comes the end of the CDR3, since the read stops 3 residues before it. This chain connects TRBV7-2 to TRBJ1-2; D is perhaps TRBD1 (6 bases). CDR3 size: 14 residues. Germline CDR1 is SGHTA and CDR2 is FQGNSA. The CDR3: CASSPSPRDNDYTF. The CDR3 bases that were read are TGTGCCAGCAGCCCCTCCCCTAGGGACAATGAC.

Remarks on this clone: The read falls 3 residues short of the CDR3 end, and the missing part is taken from the germline J gene. The chain links TRBV12-3 or TRBV12-4 to TRBJ1-2; maybe TRBD1 (6 bases). The V end was cut by 3 bases, the J end by 6 bases, with 23 bases between. The CDR3 contains 17 residues. The CDR3 bases that were read are TGTGCCAGCAGTTTGGCCCCACGGGGGGCTAGGGGGGATGGC. Its translation is CASSLAPRGARGDG. The whole CDR3 is CASSLAPRGARGDGYTF.

Notes on this clone: Coverage ceases 3 residues before the CDR3 finishes, and the germline J gene fills in the end. The chain uses TRBV2 and TRBJ2-5; 8 bases are shared with TRBD2. Germline assignment: CDR1 SNHLY and CDR2 FYNNEI. V shed 1 base and J 7 bases; nucleotides not matched to a gene: 8. This CDR3 comprises 15 residues. The CDR3 sequence is CASSEVGLGAGTQYF. CDR3 DNA (partial): TGTGCCAGCAGTGAAGTGGGACTAGGGGCGGGGACC.